Each of the 31 T cell receptor beta chains below was sequenced from the same sample in a study of T cell responses to AZD1222 COVID-19 vaccine. Produced via immunoSEQ multiplex PCR; TCRdb's table is partial and in-frame only. The sample holds over 110,000 clones, 92% seen once. Sequencing used peripheral blood, obtained 28 days after the second AZD1222 dose. These TCRs come from an adult who received the AZD1222 COVID-19 vaccine.

Only one count was recorded for this clone. The chain uses TRBV27 and TRBJ1-5; D remains unclear. V was cut by 6 bases and J by 3 bases, with 6 bases left in between. The CDR3 consists of 12 residues. The germline CDR1 and CDR2 sequences are MNHEY and SMNVEV (reference sequence). The CDR3 loop reads CASSRFNQPQHF. DNA of the CDR3: TGTGCCAGCAGCAGATTCAATCAGCCCCAGCATTTT.

This clone was recorded once. The V and J genes are TRBV19 and TRBJ1-5; D is ambiguous. This CDR3 is built from 14 residues. V dropped 5 bases and J dropped 2 bases, with 10 bases sitting between them. CDR1 and CDR2 from the germline V gene are LNHDA and SQIVND (reference sequence). The CDR3 sequence: CASSADGGNQPQHF. CDR3 nucleotides: TGTGCCAGTAGTGCGGACGGTGGCAATCAGCCCCAGCATTTT.

This chain uses TRBV7-2 with TRBJ1-2; D may be TRBD1 (6 bases). CDR3 length equals 12 residues. CDR1 is SGHTA, CDR2 FQGNSA, per germline. V lost 8 bases and J 8 bases, leaving 15 bases between the germline ends. CDR3 DNA sequence: TGTGCCAGCGGGGAGGGGGGCTTGGGCTACACCTTC. As protein: CASGEGGLGYTF. Full variable domain (missing parts from reference TRBV7-2 and TRBJ1-2): GAGVSQSPSNKVTEKGKDVELRCDPISGHTALYWYRQSLGQGLEFLIYFQGNSAPDKSGLPSDRFSAERTGGSVSTLTIQRTQQEDSAVYLCASGEGGLGYTFGSGTRLTVV.

This chain connects TRBV18 to TRBJ1-1; 7 bases align to TRBD1. The CDR3 runs 16 residues. Germline V CDR1 and CDR2: KGHSH, LQKENI. After removal of 3 bases from V and 6 bases from J, the junction contained 13 bases not matched to a gene. CDR3 loop: CASSPERQGRRAEAFF. The CDR3 region has the DNA TGTGCCAGCTCACCTGAGAGACAGGGCCGGAGGGCTGAAGCTTTCTTT.

CDR3 loop: CASSLSGTGSGANVLTF. The CDR3 nucleotides read TGTGCCAGCAGCTTGTCCGGGACAGGCTCTGGGGCCAACGTCCTGACTTTC. The V call is TRBV5-4, the J call TRBJ2-6; 8 bases are shared with TRBD1. The CDR3 runs 17 residues. Germline CDR1 reads SGHNT; CDR2 reads YYREEE (reference sequence). The junction had 3 bases not matched to a gene; V was cut back by 1 base and J by 0 bases.

The chain employs TRBV6-5 and TRBJ1-1; D gene unclear. V was shortened by 6 bases and J by 0 bases, with 14 bases between the two germline ends. From germline, CDR1 is MNHEY and CDR2 SVGAGI. CDR3 length: 15 amino acids. The CDR3 loop is CASSLRAAVNTEAFF. DNA of the CDR3: TGTGCCAGCAGCCTCCGGGCAGCAGTGAACACTGAAGCTTTCTTT.

The CDR3 loop is CASSGGFGETQYF. The DNA of the CDR3 is TGTGCCAGCAGTGGAGGGTTCGGCGAGACCCAGTACTTC. The V call is TRBV6-4, the J call TRBJ2-5, with D perhaps matching TRBD2 (5 bases). Germline V gives CDR1 MRHNA, CDR2 SNTAGT. This CDR3 comprises 13 residues. Between the trimmed V and J ends, which lost 4 bases and 5 bases, there was a span of 11 bases.

V is TRBV3-1 (or the pseudogene TRBV3-2) and J is TRBJ1-6; tentative D call: TRBD1 (5 bases). The length of the CDR3 is 13 residues. Deletions cut 4 bases from V and 6 bases from J, with 7 bases between. Per germline, CDR1 LGHDT and CDR2 YNNKEL (reference sequence). Written as DNA, the CDR3 is TGTGCCAGCAGCCGCAGGGCTAATTCACCCCTCCACTTT. Translated: CASSRRANSPLHF.

The V and J genes are TRBV13 and TRBJ2-1; D is unresolved. This CDR3 spans 14 amino acids. Germline lookup yields CDR1 PRHDT and CDR2 FYEKMQ (reference sequence). V dropped 3 bases and J dropped 0 bases, with 6 bases sitting between them. This CDR3 is CASSLGSSYNEQFF. CDR3 DNA sequence: TGTGCCAGCAGCTTGGGCAGCTCCTACAATGAGCAGTTCTTC.

The chain combines TRBV3-1 (or the pseudogene TRBV3-2) with TRBJ2-7; D gene unclear. The germline V gene has CDR1 LGHDT and CDR2 YNNKEL (reference sequence). The CDR3 contains 13 residues. V was cut by 1 base and J by 5 bases, with 9 bases left in between. The CDR3 loop reads CASSQALLHEQYF. In DNA form, the CDR3 reads TGTGCCAGCAGCCAAGCCTTGCTCCACGAGCAGTACTTC.

The chain joins TRBV6-1 to TRBJ2-3, with D perhaps matching TRBD1 (6 bases). The CDR3 covers 15 residues. The V end was cut by 4 bases, the J end by 4 bases, with 15 bases between. Germline-derived CDR1 and CDR2 are MNHNS and SASEGT. Here the CDR3 DNA reads TGTGCCAGCAGTGGAGCAGGGGCCGAATCAGATACGCAGTATTTT. Translating gives CASSGAGAESDTQYF.

The rearrangement joins TRBV5-1 to TRBJ2-7; 13 bases are shared with TRBD2. J lost 2 bases, V lost 4 bases, and 6 bases had no gene match. The CDR3 covers 16 residues. Germline V CDR1 and CDR2: SGHRS, YFSETQ. The CDR3 nucleotides read TGCGCCAGCAGCGGGGGACTAGCGGGGAGCGCCTACGAGCAGTACTTC. It translates to CASSGGLAGSAYEQYF. Complete variable domain (other parts from reference TRBV5-1 and TRBJ2-7): KAGVTQTPRYLIKTRGQQVTLSCSPISGHRSVSWYQQTPGQGLQFLFEYFSETQRNKGNFPGRFSGRQFSNSRSEMNVSTLELGDSALYLCASSGGLAGSAYEQYFGPGTRLTVT.

The chain couples TRBV5-1 to TRBJ2-2; perhaps TRBD1 as D (5 bases). From germline, CDR1 is SGHRS and CDR2 YFSETQ. The CDR3 totals 13 residues. Trimming shortened V by 3 bases and J by 5 bases, and 8 bases separated the two germline ends. The CDR3 DNA follows: TGCGCCAGCAGCTCGAGACAGACCGGGGAGCTGTTTTTT. Protein product: CASSSRQTGELFF.

CDR3 region: CASNRGRTDTQYF. The CDR3 region has the DNA TGTGCCAGCAATCGGGGGAGAACAGATACGCAGTATTTT. The rearrangement links TRBV7-2 to TRBJ2-3; D may be TRBD2 (6 bases). Trimming stripped 7 bases from V and 3 bases from J, with 11 bases between. The germline gives CDR1 SGHTA, CDR2 FQGNSA. This CDR3 has 13 residues.

The CDR3 protein is CASSPEWEIIETQYF. The CDR3 coding sequence is TGTGCCAGCAGCCCAGAGTGGGAAATAATAGAGACCCAGTACTTC. The V call is TRBV3-1 (or the pseudogene TRBV3-2), the J call TRBJ2-5; no clear D. The CDR3 is made up of 15 amino acids. CDR1 and CDR2 (germline): LGHDT, YNNKEL (reference sequence). Deletions cut 4 bases from V and 4 bases from J, with 16 bases between.

The rearrangement joins TRBV2 to TRBJ1-2; 11 bases align to TRBD1. The germline gives CDR1 SNHLY, CDR2 FYNNEI. The junction had 8 bases not matched to a gene; V was cut back by 6 bases and J by 8 bases. The CDR3 spans 14 residues. The CDR3 loop is CASSVGQGATGYTF. The DNA for the CDR3 is TGTGCCAGCAGCGTCGGACAGGGGGCAACGGGCTACACCTTC.

The V and J genes are TRBV4-2 and TRBJ2-1; TRBD2 matches 9 bases. The CDR3 has 15 residues. The V segment lost 5 bases and the J segment 3 bases; nucleotides outside the gene matches: 5. Germline CDR1 reads LGHNA; CDR2 reads YNFKEQ. CDR3 residues: CASSALAGNYNEQFF. The DNA for the CDR3 is TGTGCCAGCAGCGCTCTAGCGGGAAACTACAATGAGCAGTTCTTC.

The chain is built from TRBV5-6 and TRBJ1-5; D is perhaps TRBD1 (5 bases). Germline values: CDR1 SGHDT, CDR2 YYEEEE. The ends were cut back, 0 bases at V and 2 bases at J, with 6 bases in the middle. The CDR3 contains 14 residues. The DNA for the CDR3 is TGTGCCAGCAGCTTGGGGGACGGCAATCAGCCCCAGCATTTT. Its protein product is CASSLGDGNQPQHF.

The chain carries TRBV6-5 and TRBJ1-1; the D is unclear. This CDR3 is built from 15 residues. Germline-derived CDR1 and CDR2 are MNHEY and SVGAGI. V shed 6 bases and J shed 1 base, with 15 bases lying between them. The CDR3 sequence: CASSPGRVRNTEAFF. The DNA of the CDR3 is TGTGCCAGCAGCCCAGGAAGGGTAAGGAACACTGAAGCTTTCTTT.

The chain has TRBV28 and TRBJ1-1; D perhaps matches TRBD1 (5 bases). CDR1 and CDR2 from the germline V gene are MDHEN and SYDVKM. Between the trimmed V and J ends, which lost 6 bases and 11 bases, there was a span of 13 bases. The CDR3 extends over 11 amino acids. CDR3 sequence reads: CASSGGGVAFF. CDR3 DNA sequence: TGTGCCAGCAGCGGTGGAGGGGTGGCTTTCTTT.

The chain has TRBV19 and TRBJ1-5; D perhaps matches TRBD1 (5 bases). This CDR3 comprises 12 residues. The V end was cut by 5 bases, the J end by 5 bases, with 7 bases between. CDR1 and CDR2 from the germline V gene are LNHDA and SQIVND (reference sequence). The CDR3 loop reads CASSRGDQPQHF. The CDR3 DNA follows: TGTGCCAGTAGTCGGGGCGATCAGCCCCAGCATTTT.

The chain links TRBV6-5 to TRBJ1-3; D is undetermined. V lost 6 bases and J lost 2, with 11 bases in between. The CDR3 is 14 amino acids. Germline CDR1 MNHEY, CDR2 SVGAGI. The CDR3 DNA reads TGTGCCAGCAGCACCACGTCGACTGGAAACACCATATATTTT. This sequence encodes CASSTTSTGNTIYF.

CDR3 DNA sequence: TGCAGCGTGACCGGGACAGGGAACACTGAAGCTTTCTTT. Protein: CSVTGTGNTEAFF. V gene TRBV29-1 combines with J gene TRBJ1-1; 8 positions agree with TRBD1. V shed 6 bases and J 1 base; nucleotides not matched to a gene: 4. This CDR3 has 13 amino acids. Per the germline V gene, CDR1 is SQVTM and CDR2 is ANQGSEA. Filled out from reference TRBV29-1 and TRBJ1-1, the complete variable domain reads SAVISQKPSRDICQRGTSLTIQCQVDSQVTMMFWYRQQPGQSLTLIATANQGSEATYESGFVIDKFPISRPNLTFSTLTVSNMSPEDSSIYLCSVTGTGNTEAFFGQGTRLTVV.

V is TRBV30 and J is TRBJ1-4, with D possibly being TRBD1 (6 bases). Germline CDR1 and CDR2: GTSNPN and SVGIG (reference sequence). The CDR3 has 15 amino acids. V lost 2 bases, J lost 1 base, and 11 bases lay in between. The CDR3 spells CAWSIVQGTNEKLFF. The CDR3 DNA reads as TGTGCCTGGAGTATTGTACAGGGAACTAATGAAAAACTGTTTTTT.

This chain links TRBV10-1 with TRBJ2-5; 14 positions match TRBD2. The V and J ends lost 5 bases and 5 bases, in that order; junction bases with no gene match: 7. The CDR3 spans 16 residues. Per germline, CDR1 WNHNN and CDR2 SYGVQD (reference sequence). CDR3 region: CASSKGLAGVRETQYF. The CDR3 DNA reads TGCGCCAGCAGTAAGGGACTAGCGGGAGTGCGGGAGACCCAGTACTTC.

The chain recombines TRBV7-2 with TRBJ2-6; D is uncertain. Germline CDR1 SGHTA, CDR2 FQGNSA. The CDR3 length is 16 residues. The V end was cut by 1 base, the J end by 4 bases, with 11 bases between. In DNA form, the CDR3 reads TGTGCCAGCAGCTTAGACAGCTTCAAGGGGGCCAACGTCCTGACTTTC. Amino acids: CASSLDSFKGANVLTF.

The chain uses TRBV28 and TRBJ1-2; D is ambiguous. Germline lookup yields CDR1 MDHEN and CDR2 SYDVKM. The CDR3 spans 15 residues. Trimming left V 2 bases short and J 8 bases short, with 18 bases between. The CDR3 nucleotides read TGTGCCAGCAGTTTAGAAGCGGCGGTTCTGAGGGGCTACACCTTC. This sequence encodes CASSLEAAVLRGYTF.

The rearrangement uses TRBV9 and TRBJ1-2; D is undetermined. The CDR3 contains 13 residues. CDR1 SGDLS and CDR2 YYNGEE come from the germline V gene. The ends were cut back, 0 bases at V and 7 bases at J, with 10 bases in the middle. The DNA of the CDR3 is TGTGCCAGCAGCGTAGACTGGGGTAGTGGCTACACCTTC. Translation gives CASSVDWGSGYTF.

The rearrangement joins TRBV13 to TRBJ2-2, with 9 bases identical to TRBD1. Germline assignment: CDR1 PRHDT and CDR2 FYEKMQ (reference sequence). The CDR3 is made up of 21 amino acids. The V and J ends lost 1 base and 0 bases, in that order; junction bases with no gene match: 15. CDR3 residues: CASSLVLDLQGATSNTGELFF. DNA of the CDR3: TGTGCCAGCAGCTTAGTGCTGGACCTACAGGGGGCAACCTCGAACACCGGGGAGCTGTTTTTT.

The V and J genes are TRBV6-5 and TRBJ1-2, with 10 bases matching TRBD1. V was pared by 5 bases and J by 6 bases, with 9 bases of the junction left unmatched. The CDR3 has 15 residues. Per germline, CDR1 MNHEY and CDR2 SVGAGI. The CDR3 sequence is CASSTGTGVSHGYTF. The CDR3, as DNA: TGTGCCAGCAGTACCGGGACAGGGGTATCACATGGCTACACCTTC.

This chain joins TRBV4-3 and TRBJ2-5, with a weak D call TRBD2 (5 bases). The CDR3 is 15 residues long. Trimming pared 0 bases from V and 5 bases from J, leaving 13 bases between. CDR1 LGHNA and CDR2 YSLEER come from the germline V gene. The CDR3 DNA reads TGCGCCAGCAGCCAAGAGGAGGAACTTGGGGAGACCCAGTACTTC. Translated: CASSQEEELGETQYF.